Here is one TCR beta chain with its context. Antigen: not known. This sample is part of a study of early stage breast cancer tumors. Libraries were prepared by immunoSEQ multiplex PCR; TCRdb keeps only in-frame clonotypes and omits some of them. The table shows approximately 54,000 clones, with about 77% occurring only once. Study-wide results and caveats: Commonly generated sequences made up most enriched TCRB sequences shared between patients.

The CDR3 has 16 amino acids. J gave up 0 bases and V 6 bases, and 10 bases lay outside the gene matches. The germline V gene encodes CDR1 MNHNY and CDR2 SVGAGI (reference sequence). The chain recombines TRBV6-6 with TRBJ2-7, with 8 bases identical to TRBD1. This sequence was found in a person aged 40 to 50 with breast cancer. Specimen: blood. CDR3 nucleotides: TGTGCCAGCAGCGCCCGAGGGACAGGAAGCTCCTACGAGCAGTACTTC. Translating it yields CASSARGTGSSYEQYF.